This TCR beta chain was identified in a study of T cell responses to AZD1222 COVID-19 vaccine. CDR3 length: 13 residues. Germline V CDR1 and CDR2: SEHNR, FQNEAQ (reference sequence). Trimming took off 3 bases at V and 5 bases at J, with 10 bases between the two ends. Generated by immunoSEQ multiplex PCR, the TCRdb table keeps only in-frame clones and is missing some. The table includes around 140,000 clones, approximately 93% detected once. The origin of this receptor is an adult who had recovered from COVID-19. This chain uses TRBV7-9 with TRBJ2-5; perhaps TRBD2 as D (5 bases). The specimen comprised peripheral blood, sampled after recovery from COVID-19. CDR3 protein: CASSFRGRETQYF. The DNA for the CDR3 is TGTGCCAGCAGCTTCCGAGGGCGTGAGACCCAGTACTTC.